This T cell receptor beta chain was recorded in a study of CD8 T cells in Susac syndrome. J lost 3 bases, V lost 10 bases, and 6 bases had no gene match. CDR1 and CDR2 from the germline V gene are ENHRY and SYGVKD. This CDR3 has 14 amino acids. When the RNA was reverse transcribed, random hexamers were used with an input of about 0.45 to 1 ug. Amplification of the TCR beta CDR3 was carried out by immunoSEQ multiplex PCR, which spanned a total of 54 Vbeta and 13 Jbeta segments. TCRdb analysed the immunoSEQ multiplex PCR reads with MiXCR anew, one entry per CDR3 protein. The sample shows hundreds of thousands of distinct CDR3 sequences, 95% of them seen only once.

The rearrangement links TRBV10-3 to TRBJ2-2, with 9 bases identical to TRBD1. Input material: CD4+ T cells from PBMCs. This receptor was obtained from a human donor with multiple sclerosis. The CDR3 nucleotides read TGTGCCAACCGGGGACAGGGAGACACCGGGGAGCTGTTTTTT. This codes for CANRGQGDTGELFF.